These T cell receptor beta chains were read from a single sample in a study of blood T cell repertoires in COVID-19. The data were produced by immunoSEQ multiplex PCR, yet TCRdb's version contains in-frame clones alone and is incomplete. The sample contains roughly 50,000 clones, approximately 90% of which appear only once. Sequenced sample: peripheral blood. The source is a man older than 75 with acute or convalescent COVID-19. CDR3s include the opening cysteine and the closing phenylalanine or tryptophan. The order of the fields is D gene, clone size, V gene, J gene, CDR3 DNA, CDR3 protein. The D gene is left open where the match is weak. A row's size may be missing; if present it is once, few, many or a size class.

TRBD1,NA,TRBV28,TRBJ1-4,TGTGCCAGCAGTTCATGGACAGGGGGGGGTGAAAAACTGTTTTTT,CASSSWTGGGEKLFF
TRBD1,NA,TRBV7-9,TRBJ2-3,TGTGCCAGCAGCCCACGGACAGGGGCGATCACAGATACGCAGTATTTT,CASSPRTGAITDTQYF
NA,NA,TRBV9,TRBJ1-2,TGTGCCAGCAGCGTAGGTGGGGCCCTCCTCTATGGCTACACCTTC,CASSVGGALLYGYTF
TRBD2,NA,TRBV9,TRBJ2-5,TGTGCCAGCAGCGCGCGGGGGAGCCAAGAGACCCAGTACTTC,CASSARGSQETQYF
NA,NA,TRBV11-2,TRBJ1-5,TGTGCCAGCAGCCTACAACAGGATCGGCCCCAGCATTTT,CASSLQQDRPQHF
NA,NA,TRBV19,TRBJ1-5,TGTGCCAGTAGTAAGGGCATGGGGGGAGGGGGTACCAATCAGCCCCAGCATTTT,CASSKGMGGGGTNQPQHF
NA,NA,TRBV27,TRBJ1-1,TGTGCCAGCAGTTTATCGATAATGGGGGGGGAAGCTTTCTTT,CASSLSIMGGEAFF
NA,NA,TRBV27,TRBJ1-2,TGTGCCAGCAGTTTATCGGGGCAGGGCTATGGCTACACCTTC,CASSLSGQGYGYTF
NA,NA,TRBV4-2,TRBJ1-4,TGTGCCAGCAGCCATGGCCGGAGAGAAAAACTGTTTTTT,CASSHGRREKLFF
NA,NA,TRBV6-4,TRBJ1-1,TGTGCCAGCAGTGAAAGGACAGCCGACACTGAAGCTTTCTTT,CASSERTADTEAFF
TRBD1,NA,TRBV19,TRBJ2-7,TGTGCCACCCAGGGGGCCTACGAGCAGTACTTC,CATQGAYEQYF
TRBD1,NA,TRBV15,TRBJ1-6,TGTGCCACCAGCAGAGGGGACAGTTATAATTCACCCCTCCACTTT,CATSRGDSYNSPLHF
TRBD2,NA,TRBV2,TRBJ2-7,TGTGCCAGCAGTGCTCCTTCTAGCGGGGTTTCCTACGAGCAGTACTTC,CASSAPSSGVSYEQYF
TRBD1,NA,TRBV25-1,TRBJ2-5,TGTGCCAGCAGTGACCCCCAGACAGGGCGGGAGACCCAGTACTTC,CASSDPQTGRETQYF
NA,NA,TRBV7-2,TRBJ2-1,TGTGCCAGCAGCTTAGGGGCTAGCCTGGATGAGCAGTTCTTC,CASSLGASLDEQFF
NA,NA,TRBV15,TRBJ1-1,TGTGCCACCAGCAGAGACCTTACTAGTTCTGAAGCTTTCTTT,CATSRDLTSSEAFF
TRBD2,NA,TRBV3-1/TRBV3-2,TRBJ2-5,TGTGCCAGCAGCCAAGATTTCCTACTAGCGTTGGAGACCCAGTACTTC,CASSQDFLLALETQYF
NA,NA,TRBV7-2,TRBJ1-2,TGTGCCAGCAGCTTAGTTGGGGGGGTCTATGGCTACACCTTC,CASSLVGGVYGYTF
NA,NA,TRBV27,TRBJ2-3,TGTGCCAGCAGACGGGCAGGGGTAGGGGATACGCAGTATTTT,CASRRAGVGDTQYF
TRBD1,NA,TRBV4-2,TRBJ1-2,TGTGCCAGCAGCCCGGGAACAGGGGGCGTCTATGGCTACACCTTC,CASSPGTGGVYGYTF
TRBD1,NA,TRBV30,TRBJ1-4,TGTGCCTGGAGCGCAGGGGGGGAAAAACTGTTTTTT,CAWSAGGEKLFF
TRBD1,once,TRBV6-5,TRBJ1-1,TGTGCCAGCAGGAGGGGACAGGGGAACACTGAAGCTTTCTTT,CASRRGQGNTEAFF
TRBD1,NA,TRBV18,TRBJ1-3,TGTGCCAGCTCACCACGAGGCCCAGGGGGCAACTCTGGAAACACCATATATTTT,CASSPRGPGGNSGNTIYF
TRBD2,NA,TRBV18,TRBJ2-5,TGTGCCAGCTCACCGGGGGGGTATCAAGAGACCCAGTACTTC,CASSPGGYQETQYF
NA,NA,TRBV21-1,TRBJ2-1,TGTGCCAGCAGCCGAGGACAGAACAATGAGCAGTTCTTC,CASSRGQNNEQFF
NA,NA,TRBV2,TRBJ1-2,TGTGCCAGCAGTTACCACATCGGTTTTCAAACTACTAACTATGGCTACACCTTC,CASSYHIGFQTTNYGYTF
NA,NA,TRBV19,TRBJ1-6,TGTGCCAGTAGTCCCGGAATAGGGCCGCTCCTCGGGAGGCCCCTCCACTTT,CASSPGIGPLLGRPLHF
NA,NA,TRBV6-5,TRBJ2-2,TGTGCCAGCAGTTACAGGGGCACCGGGGAGCTGTTTTTT,CASSYRGTGELFF
NA,NA,TRBV18,TRBJ1-4,TGTGCCAGCTCACCGGGGCTGAACGAAAAACTGTTTTTT,CASSPGLNEKLFF
TRBD1,NA,TRBV7-8,TRBJ2-7,TGTGCCAGCAGGTTCCGGGACAGGGCGTTAGAGGGCTCCTACGAGCAGTACTTC,CASRFRDRALEGSYEQYF
NA,NA,TRBV18,TRBJ1-1,TGTGCCAGCTCACCACAGTTACAGGCTGAAGCTTTCTTT,CASSPQLQAEAFF
NA,NA,TRBV12-3/TRBV12-4,TRBJ2-3,TGTGCCAGCAGCACTAGCACAGATACGCAGTATTTT,CASSTSTDTQYF
TRBD1,NA,TRBV5-1,TRBJ1-2,TGCGCCAGCAGCCTCAATCCCGGGACAGGGGTTGGCTACACCTTC,CASSLNPGTGVGYTF
TRBD1,NA,TRBV19,TRBJ2-1,TGTGCCAGTAGTCTGGGGACAGCCCTCTCCTACAATGAGCAGTTCTTC,CASSLGTALSYNEQFF
TRBD1,NA,TRBV14,TRBJ1-3,TGTGCCAGCAGCCACTACAGGGGGCGCGAAGGAAACACCATATATTTT,CASSHYRGREGNTIYF
NA,NA,TRBV5-4,TRBJ2-5,TGTGCCAGCAGCCGCTGGGGGGAAGAGACCCAGTACTTC,CASSRWGEETQYF
NA,once,TRBV4-1,TRBJ2-7,TGCGCCAGCAGCCATCGCGGGGCCTACGAGCAGTACTTC,CASSHRGAYEQYF
NA,NA,TRBV6-4,TRBJ2-7,TGTGCCAGCAGTCCCGATCCACAGGGAAACGAGCAGTACTTC,CASSPDPQGNEQYF
TRBD1,once,TRBV29-1,TRBJ2-3,TGCAGCGTTGATGTGACAGGGACCACAGATACGCAGTATTTT,CSVDVTGTTDTQYF